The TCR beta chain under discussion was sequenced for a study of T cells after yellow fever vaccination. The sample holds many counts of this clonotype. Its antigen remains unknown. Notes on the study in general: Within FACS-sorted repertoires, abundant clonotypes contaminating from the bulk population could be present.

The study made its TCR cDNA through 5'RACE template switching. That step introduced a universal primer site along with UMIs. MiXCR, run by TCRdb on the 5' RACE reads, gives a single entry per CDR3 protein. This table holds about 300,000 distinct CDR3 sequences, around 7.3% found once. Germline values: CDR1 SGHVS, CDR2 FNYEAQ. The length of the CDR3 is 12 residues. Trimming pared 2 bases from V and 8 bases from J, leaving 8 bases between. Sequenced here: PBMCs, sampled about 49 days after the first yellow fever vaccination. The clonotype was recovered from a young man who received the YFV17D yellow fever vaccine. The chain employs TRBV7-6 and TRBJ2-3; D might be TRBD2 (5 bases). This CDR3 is CASSLFSGTQYF. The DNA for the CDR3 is TGTGCCAGCAGCTTATTCAGCGGTACGCAGTATTTT.